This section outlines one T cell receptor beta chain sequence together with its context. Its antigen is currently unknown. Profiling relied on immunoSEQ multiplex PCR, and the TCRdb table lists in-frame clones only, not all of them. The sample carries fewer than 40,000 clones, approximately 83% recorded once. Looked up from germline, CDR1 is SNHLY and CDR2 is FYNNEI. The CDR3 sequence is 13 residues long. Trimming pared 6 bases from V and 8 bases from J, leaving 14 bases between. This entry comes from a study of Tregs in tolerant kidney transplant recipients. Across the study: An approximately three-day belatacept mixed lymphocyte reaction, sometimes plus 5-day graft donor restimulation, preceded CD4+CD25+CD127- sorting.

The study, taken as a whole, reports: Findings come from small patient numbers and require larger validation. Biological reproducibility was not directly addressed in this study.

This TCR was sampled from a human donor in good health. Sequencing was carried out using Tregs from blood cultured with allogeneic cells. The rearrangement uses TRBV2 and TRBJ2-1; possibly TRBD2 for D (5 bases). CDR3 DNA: TGTGCCAGCAGGGGCGACTACCGCGATGAGCAGTTCTTC. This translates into CASRGDYRDEQFF. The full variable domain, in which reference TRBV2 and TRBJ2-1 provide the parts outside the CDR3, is EPEVTQTPSHQVTQMGQEVILRCVPISNHLYFYWYRQILGQKVEFLVSFYNNEISEKSEIFDDQFSVERPDGSNFTLKIRSTKLEDSAMYFCASRGDYRDEQFFGPGTRLTVL.